This T cell receptor beta chain originates from a study of T cells in Graves' hyperthyroidism and ophthalmopathy. Findings of the study overall: Most clonotypes expanded in the thyroid (above 0.001) were also present in blood. Before onset, ophthalmopathy was predicted by the model a median about six months earlier.

Amplification of TCR beta CDR3 regions was performed using RNA transcripts as template. A set of HTBI primers served as the primers for a first-round RT-PCR of the TCR CDR3. MiXCR, run by TCRdb on the multiplex PCR reads, gives a single entry per CDR3 protein. The data contain 500,000 to 700,000 distinct CDR3 sequences, 16% of them singletons. The study enrolled patients aged 18 to 65 with newly diagnosed hyperthyroidism of under 2 months' duration. Diagnoses used clinical symptoms, serum thyroxine and TRAb, thyroid ultrasound and orbital computed tomography. In this sample, this clonotype turned up a few times. The antigen remains undetermined. The CDR3 contains 12 residues. The germline V and J ends were trimmed by 5 bases and 2 bases, with 10 bases remaining between them. The germline CDR1 and CDR2 sequences are SQVTM and ANQGSEA.

The genes are TRBV29-1 and TRBJ2-7, with D unresolved. Sequencing input: blood. The sequence derives from a woman aged 18-35 years with Graves' hyperthyroidism. In DNA form, the CDR3 reads TGCAGCGTTCAAGGACCGACCTACGAGCAGTACTTC. Translated, it gives CSVQGPTYEQYF.